The 21 T cell receptor beta chains below all came from one sample that was sequenced in a study of blood T cell repertoires in COVID-19. Only in-frame clones appear in the TCRdb table, and some are missing; sequencing was by immunoSEQ multiplex PCR. The sample holds about 200,000 clones, about 82% seen once. The sequenced material came from peripheral blood. Source of these receptors: a man aged 60 to 69 with COVID-19, enrolled during active disease.

The chain employs TRBV30 and TRBJ1-1, with a possible D match to TRBD1 (5 bases). With 5 bases removed from V and 4 bases from J, the gap between germline ends came to 14 bases. The CDR3 covers 13 residues. The germline V gene encodes CDR1 GTSNPN and CDR2 SVGIG (reference sequence). The CDR3 region is CAWGREVGTEAFF. The DNA of the CDR3 is TGTGCCTGGGGCAGGGAGGTAGGCACTGAAGCTTTCTTT.

This chain uses TRBV18 with TRBJ1-1, with 9 bases that match TRBD1. Per germline, CDR1 KGHSH and CDR2 LQKENI. The CDR3 is made up of 14 amino acids. V shed 4 bases, J shed 5 bases, and the junction held 5 bases outside the gene matches. The CDR3 sequence is CASSLQDRGTEAFF. CDR3 DNA: TGTGCCAGCTCACTCCAGGACAGGGGAACTGAAGCTTTCTTT.

The chain uses TRBV5-1 and TRBJ2-7; D is unresolved. This CDR3 comprises 12 residues. The V end lost 0 bases, the J end lost 6 bases, and 7 bases lay between the germline ends. Germline lookup yields CDR1 SGHRS and CDR2 YFSETQ. The DNA of the CDR3 is TGCGCCAGCAGCTTGGAACAGACCGAGCAGTACTTC. This codes for CASSLEQTEQYF. Drawing the rest from reference TRBV5-1 and TRBJ2-7, the complete variable domain is KAGVTQTPRYLIKTRGQQVTLSCSPISGHRSVSWYQQTPGQGLQFLFEYFSETQRNKGNFPGRFSGRQFSNSRSEMNVSTLELGDSALYLCASSLEQTEQYFGPGTRLTVT.

The chain employs TRBV6-6 and TRBJ1-2; D not certain. The CDR3 is 12 amino acids. The germline V gene encodes CDR1 MNHNY and CDR2 SVGAGI (reference sequence). V lost 7 bases, J lost 2 bases, and 8 bases lay in between. The CDR3 spells CASTRLNYGYTF. The CDR3 bases are TGTGCCAGCACTCGCCTCAACTATGGCTACACCTTC.

V is TRBV4-3 and J is TRBJ1-3; possibly TRBD1 for D (5 bases). Germline V gene lookup returns CDR1 LGHNA and CDR2 YSLEER. The CDR3 totals 17 residues. The V end was cut by 0 bases, the J end by 0 bases, with 12 bases between. The CDR3 nucleotides are TGCGCCAGCAGCCAAGAGCCCCAGGGTATCTCTGGAAACACCATATATTTT. This encodes CASSQEPQGISGNTIYF.

This chain links TRBV28 with TRBJ1-4; 9 bases align to TRBD1. From germline, CDR1 is MDHEN and CDR2 SYDVKM. Losses at the gene ends were 5 bases for V and 8 bases for J; bases not matched to a gene: 3. The CDR3 is made up of 13 amino acids. The CDR3 loop reads CASSQGTGEKLFF. The CDR3, as DNA: TGTGCCAGCAGTCAGGGGACAGGGGAAAAACTGTTTTTT.

V is TRBV18 and J is TRBJ1-5; possible D gene TRBD1, 5 bases. Germline CDR1 is KGHSH and CDR2 is LQKENI. The CDR3 covers 16 residues. The ends were cut back, 2 bases at V and 3 bases at J, with 14 bases in the middle. Here the CDR3 DNA reads TGTGCCAGCTCACCAGGGTTTCCAGGGAACAATCAGCCCCAGCATTTT. This sequence encodes CASSPGFPGNNQPQHF.

This clone was picked up one time. The rearrangement links TRBV5-6 to TRBJ1-3; TRBD1 agrees at 7 bases. With V trimmed by 5 bases and J by 0 bases, 5 bases remained unmatched. This CDR3 is 15 amino acids long. CDR1 SGHDT and CDR2 YYEEEE come from the germline V gene. CDR3 sequence: CASSQGVLSGNTIYF. The CDR3 DNA reads TGTGCCAGCAGTCAGGGGGTTCTCTCTGGAAACACCATATATTTT.

CDR3 DNA: TGCGCCAGCAGCTTGGACTCAGGGGAAGATACGCAGTATTTT. It is translated as CASSLDSGEDTQYF. The chain links TRBV5-1 to TRBJ2-3, with D tentatively TRBD1 (6 bases). Germline V CDR1 and CDR2: SGHRS, YFSETQ. The CDR3 sequence is 14 residues long. The germline V and J ends were trimmed by 0 bases and 5 bases, with 10 bases remaining between them.

The chain couples TRBV24-1 to TRBJ2-2; perhaps TRBD2 as D (5 bases). Germline CDR1 KGHDR, CDR2 SFDVKD. Trimming left V 9 bases short and J 1 base short, with 17 bases between. The length of the CDR3 is 16 residues. CDR3 bases: TGTGCCACCCAAACCGGAGGACTGAAGAACACCGGGGAGCTGTTTTTT. Its protein is CATQTGGLKNTGELFF.

V usage is TRBV6-5 and J usage is TRBJ2-1, with TRBD2 identical over 10 bases. The trim removed 0 bases at V and 9 bases at J, leaving 8 bases unmatched. Per germline, CDR1 MNHEY and CDR2 SVGAGI. CDR3 length equals 16 residues. CDR3 sequence reads: CASSYSPSGSGGEQFF. In DNA, the CDR3 is TGTGCCAGCAGTTACTCCCCTAGCGGGAGTGGAGGTGAGCAGTTCTTC.

J is TRBJ2-7 and V is TRBV18; D is unclear. CDR1 is KGHSH, CDR2 LQKENI, per germline. The CDR3 length is 12 residues. The V and J ends lost 4 bases and 6 bases respectively, with 10 bases between them. CDR3 DNA sequence: TGTGCCAGCTCACGTAACTCAGGCGAGCAGTACTTC. This codes for CASSRNSGEQYF.

This clone was observed a few times. The chain uses TRBV10-3 and TRBJ1-1; TRBD1 agrees at 7 bases. The CDR3 consists of 13 residues. Germline-derived CDR1 and CDR2 are ENHRY and SYGVKD. The CDR3 DNA is TGTACTTCCAGGGGGGACTTAGGCACTGAAGCTTTCTTT. Translated, it gives CTSRGDLGTEAFF.

The chain carries TRBV6-4 and TRBJ1-2; the D is unclear. The germline gives CDR1 MRHNA, CDR2 SNTAGT. The CDR3 covers 13 residues. Trimming took off 0 bases at V and 8 bases at J, with 10 bases between the two ends. CDR3 sequence reads: CASSDSEGKGYTF. Written as DNA, the CDR3 is TGTGCCAGCAGTGACTCGGAGGGCAAAGGCTACACCTTC.

In this sample, this clone turned up once. The chain combines TRBV7-2 with TRBJ1-5, with TRBD1 matching 8 bases. After removal of 4 bases from V and 2 bases from J, the junction contained 4 bases not matched to a gene. This CDR3 has 15 amino acids. The germline CDR1 and CDR2 sequences are SGHTA and FQGNSA. As DNA, the CDR3 is TGTGCCAGCAGCTGGACGACAGGGGGCAATCAGCCCCAGCATTTT. It yields the protein CASSWTTGGNQPQHF.

The chain recombines TRBV5-4 with TRBJ2-7; D perhaps matches TRBD2 (6 bases). The CDR3 totals 13 residues. V lost 3 bases to trimming and J lost 6 bases, with 13 bases between them. Per the germline V gene, CDR1 is SGHNT and CDR2 is YYREEE (reference sequence). CDR3: CASSWRGRGEQYF. The CDR3 DNA sequence: TGTGCCAGCAGCTGGCGGGGTCGCGGCGAGCAGTACTTC.

This rearrangement joins TRBV28 to TRBJ1-1; 9 positions agree with TRBD1. The germline V gene has CDR1 MDHEN and CDR2 SYDVKM. Trimming took 7 bases from V and 5 from J; bases not matched to a gene: 11. The CDR3 length is 15 residues. CDR3 DNA sequence: TGTGCCAGCACCCTTGGCGGGACAGGGAAAACTGAAGCTTTCTTT. This sequence encodes CASTLGGTGKTEAFF.

The rearrangement joins TRBV5-1 to TRBJ2-1, with D tentatively TRBD2 (7 bases). This CDR3 region has 14 residues. Germline CDR1 SGHRS, CDR2 YFSETQ. Trimming removed 2 bases from V and 6 bases from J, with 12 bases in between. The CDR3 protein is CASSLGGVRNEQFF. The CDR3 DNA sequence: TGCGCCAGCAGCTTAGGGGGGGTCCGCAATGAGCAGTTCTTC.

J is TRBJ1-5 and V is TRBV19; TRBD1 might be the D (6 bases). The CDR3 consists of 16 residues. Trimming shortened V by 7 bases and J by 5 bases, and 21 bases separated the two germline ends. Germline CDR1 reads LNHDA; CDR2 reads SQIVND (reference sequence). CDR3: CASTLTGINSYQPQHF. The CDR3 region has the DNA TGTGCCAGTACTTTGACAGGAATTAATTCCTATCAGCCCCAGCATTTT.

This chain connects TRBV7-9 to TRBJ1-5; weak D call: TRBD1 (5 bases). Deletions cut 3 bases from V and 3 bases from J, with 21 bases between. The germline V gene has CDR1 SEHNR and CDR2 FQNEAQ (reference sequence). The CDR3 length is 18 residues. In DNA, the CDR3 is TGTGCCAGCAGCTTTGGGTATTCGGGGGTTTCAATCAATCAGCCCCAGCATTTT. This translates into CASSFGYSGVSINQPQHF. Full variable domain (outside the CDR3, taken from reference TRBV7-9 and TRBJ1-5): DTGVSQNPRHKITKRGQNVTFRCDPISEHNRLYWYRQTLGQGPEFLTYFQNEAQLEKSRLLSDRFSAERPKGSFSTLEIQRTEQGDSAMYLCASSFGYSGVSINQPQHFGDGTRLSIL.

This clone was counted only a few times. The chain uses TRBV20-1 and TRBJ2-3; D remains ambiguous. V was pared by 6 bases and J by 7 bases, with 8 bases between. CDR1 and CDR2 from the germline V gene are DFQATT and SNEGSKA (reference sequence). This CDR3 is 10 amino acids long. CDR3 sequence: CSARMYTQYF. The CDR3 bases are TGCAGTGCCAGGATGTATACGCAGTATTTT.